This T cell receptor beta chain comes out of a study of cytomegalovirus exposure and HLA in healthy donors. Between the trimmed V and J ends, which lost 4 bases and 4 bases, there was a span of 10 bases. Looked up from germline, CDR1 is SGHVS and CDR2 is FNYEAQ. This CDR3 comprises 14 residues. Concerning this clone: Its antigen remains unknown.

Study conclusions and caveats: There were some V segments, including TRBV6-2 and TRBV6-3, excluded as indistinguishable. In an earlier analysis, in some 540 donors, most V segments appeared productive either ~87% or ~30% of the time. Clonal expansion was found to be greater in HLA-associated TCR beta chains than in equally common others in a later analysis. Later genetic work tied a missense DCLRE1C variant to beta-chain V and J trimming.

Researchers ran the PCR with 60 Vbeta and 13 Jbeta primers. TCRdb keeps only in-frame clones here, not all; method: immunoSEQ multiplex PCR. Of approximately 140,000 clones detected, roughly 80% appear once; the ten largest clones hold nearly 7%. The rearrangement uses TRBV7-6 and TRBJ1-4, with D possibly matching TRBD1 (6 bases). Sequencing used PBMCs. This TCR came from a man aged 35 to 55 in good health and CMV-seropositive. CDR3 bases: TGTGCCAGCAGCTCAGGACAGATTAATGAAAAACTGTTTTTT. Translating gives CASSSGQINEKLFF.